This T cell receptor (beta chain) is drawn from a study of shared clonotypes between healthy human individuals. General study points: Naive CD4 clonotypes were shared across several donors at approximately 5.3%.

This CDR3 spans 15 amino acids. With 2 bases clipped from V and 4 bases from J, the junction kept 4 bases outside the gene matches. The germline V gene encodes CDR1 MGHRA and CDR2 YSYEKL. Remarks on this clone: Its target is not known.

An assay was performed, and its level was deep. Each replicate PCR on the sorted subsets used 200 to 250 ng DNA (around 31,000 T cell genomes). Per the original methods: Filtering was not the same, since immunoSEQ gave junction-only sequences without quality scores. The repertoire was sequenced with immunoSEQ multiplex PCR; TCRdb's copy has only in-frame clones and lacks some. D and trimming come from the DNA, and the V and J calls and clone size come from that table. The sample lists 2 million to 2.5 million clones, 85% to 95% occurring once. The sequencing input was naive CD4+ T cells from PBMCs. As for subset: CD45RA+ positively selected. The receptor's source is a man younger than 35 in good health. Some clones in this sample may be carry-over from other donors' samples. This chain joins TRBV4-1 and TRBJ2-1; 8 positions agree with TRBD2. In nucleotides, the CDR3 is TGCGCCAGCAGCCAAACTAGCGGAGCTTACAATGAGCAGTTCTTC. This sequence encodes CASSQTSGAYNEQFF.